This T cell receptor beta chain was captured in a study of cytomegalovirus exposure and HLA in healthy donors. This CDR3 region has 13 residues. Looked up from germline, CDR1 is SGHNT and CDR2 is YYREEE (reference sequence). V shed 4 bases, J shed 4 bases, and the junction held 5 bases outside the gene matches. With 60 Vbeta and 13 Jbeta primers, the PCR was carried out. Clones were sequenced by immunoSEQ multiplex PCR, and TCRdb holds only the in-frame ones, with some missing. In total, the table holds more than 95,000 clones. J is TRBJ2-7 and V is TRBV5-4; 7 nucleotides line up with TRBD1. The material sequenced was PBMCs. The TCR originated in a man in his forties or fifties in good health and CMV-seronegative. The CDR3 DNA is TGTGCCAGCAGCCAGGGGACAGATTACGAGCAGTACTTC. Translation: CASSQGTDYEQYF.